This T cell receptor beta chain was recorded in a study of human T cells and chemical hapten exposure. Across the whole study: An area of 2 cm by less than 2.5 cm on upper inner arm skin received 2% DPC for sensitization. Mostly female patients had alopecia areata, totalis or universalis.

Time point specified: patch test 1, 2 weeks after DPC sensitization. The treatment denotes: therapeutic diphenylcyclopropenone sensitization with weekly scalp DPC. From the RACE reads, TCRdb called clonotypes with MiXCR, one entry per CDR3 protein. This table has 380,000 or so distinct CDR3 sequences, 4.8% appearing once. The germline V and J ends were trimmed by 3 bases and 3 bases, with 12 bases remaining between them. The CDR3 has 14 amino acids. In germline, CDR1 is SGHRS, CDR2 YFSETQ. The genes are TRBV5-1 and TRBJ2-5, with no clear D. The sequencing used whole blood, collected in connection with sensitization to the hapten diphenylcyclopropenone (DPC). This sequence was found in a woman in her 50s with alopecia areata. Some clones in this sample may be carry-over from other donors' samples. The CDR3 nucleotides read TGCGCCAGCAGCTCCAACCTACCCAAAGAGACCCAGTACTTC. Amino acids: CASSSNLPKETQYF. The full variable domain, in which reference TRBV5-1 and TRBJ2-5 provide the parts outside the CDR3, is KAGVTQTPRYLIKTRGQQVTLSCSPISGHRSVSWYQQTPGQGLQFLFEYFSETQRNKGNFPGRFSGRQFSNSRSEMNVSTLELGDSALYLCASSSNLPKETQYFGPGTRLLVL.